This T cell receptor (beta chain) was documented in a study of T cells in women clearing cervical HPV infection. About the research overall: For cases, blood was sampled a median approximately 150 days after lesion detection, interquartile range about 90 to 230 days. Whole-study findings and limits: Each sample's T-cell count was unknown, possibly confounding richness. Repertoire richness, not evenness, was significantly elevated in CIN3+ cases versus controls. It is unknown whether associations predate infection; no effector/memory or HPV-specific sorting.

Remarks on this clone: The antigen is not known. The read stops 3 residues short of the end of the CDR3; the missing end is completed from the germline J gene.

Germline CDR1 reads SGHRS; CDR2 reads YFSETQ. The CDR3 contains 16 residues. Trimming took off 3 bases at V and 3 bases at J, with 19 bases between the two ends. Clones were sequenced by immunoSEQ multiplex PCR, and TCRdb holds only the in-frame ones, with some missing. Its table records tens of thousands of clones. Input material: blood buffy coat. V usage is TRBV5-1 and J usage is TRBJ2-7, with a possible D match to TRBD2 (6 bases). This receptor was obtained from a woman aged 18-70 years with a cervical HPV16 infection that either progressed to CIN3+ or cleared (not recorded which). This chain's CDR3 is CASSSPEGQGLYEQYF. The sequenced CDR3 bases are TGCGCCAGCAGCTCTCCGGAGGGGCAGGGTCTCTACGAG.